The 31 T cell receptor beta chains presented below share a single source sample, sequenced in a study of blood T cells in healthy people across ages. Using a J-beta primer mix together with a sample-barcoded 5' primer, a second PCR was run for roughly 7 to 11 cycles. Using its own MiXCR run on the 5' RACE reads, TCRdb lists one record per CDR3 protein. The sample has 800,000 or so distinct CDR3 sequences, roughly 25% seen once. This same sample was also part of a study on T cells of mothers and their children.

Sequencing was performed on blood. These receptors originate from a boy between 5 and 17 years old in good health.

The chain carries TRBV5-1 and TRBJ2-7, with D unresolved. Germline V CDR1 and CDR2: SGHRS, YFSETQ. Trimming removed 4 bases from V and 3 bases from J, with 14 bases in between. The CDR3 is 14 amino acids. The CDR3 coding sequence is TGCGCCAGCAGCAGGCGGACGCCCCTCTACGAGCAGTACTTC. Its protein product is CASSRRTPLYEQYF.

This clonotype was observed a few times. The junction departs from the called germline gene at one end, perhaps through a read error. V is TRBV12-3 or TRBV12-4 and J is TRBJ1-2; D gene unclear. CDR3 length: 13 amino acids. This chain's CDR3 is CAGSFGPGGGYTF. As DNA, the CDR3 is TGTGCCGGCAGTTTTGGCCCGGGTGGTGGCTACACCTTC.

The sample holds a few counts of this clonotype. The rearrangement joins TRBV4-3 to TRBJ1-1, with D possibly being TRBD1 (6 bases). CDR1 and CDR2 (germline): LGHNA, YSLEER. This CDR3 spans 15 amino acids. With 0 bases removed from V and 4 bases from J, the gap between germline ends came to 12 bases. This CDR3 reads CASSQEWGAGTEAFF. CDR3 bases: TGCGCCAGCAGCCAAGAGTGGGGGGCGGGCACTGAAGCTTTCTTT.

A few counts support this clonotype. The DNA of the CDR3 is TGTGCCAGCAGGCGGGGCGGGAGCTCCTACAATGAGCAGTTCTTC. It codes for CASRRGGSSYNEQFF. This sequence joins TRBV27 and TRBJ2-1, with 7 bases fitting TRBD2. Losses at the gene ends were 6 bases for V and 0 bases for J; bases not matched to a gene: 5. CDR1 is MNHEY and CDR2 is SMNVEV in the germline V gene (reference sequence). This CDR3 contains 15 residues.

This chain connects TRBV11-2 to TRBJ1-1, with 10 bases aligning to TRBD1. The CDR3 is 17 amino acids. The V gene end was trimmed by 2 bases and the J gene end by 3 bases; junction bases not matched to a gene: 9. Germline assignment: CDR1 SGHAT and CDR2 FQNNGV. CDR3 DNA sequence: TGTGCCAGCAGCTTAAAATCATTAGGACAGGGGGACACTGAAGCTTTCTTT. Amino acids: CASSLKSLGQGDTEAFF.

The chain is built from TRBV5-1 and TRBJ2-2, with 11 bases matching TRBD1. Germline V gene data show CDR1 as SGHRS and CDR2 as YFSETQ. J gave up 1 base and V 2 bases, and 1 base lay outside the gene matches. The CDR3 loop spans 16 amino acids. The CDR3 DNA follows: TGCGCCAGCAGCTTCGGGACAGGGGGGAACACCGGGGAGCTGTTTTTT. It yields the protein CASSFGTGGNTGELFF.

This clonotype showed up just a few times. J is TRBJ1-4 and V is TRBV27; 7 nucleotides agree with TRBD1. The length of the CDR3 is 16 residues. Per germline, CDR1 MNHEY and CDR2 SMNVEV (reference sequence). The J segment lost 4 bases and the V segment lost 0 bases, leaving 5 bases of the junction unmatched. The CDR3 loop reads CASSLSSQGGNEKLFF. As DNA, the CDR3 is TGTGCCAGCAGTTTATCTTCGCAGGGGGGTAATGAAAAACTGTTTTTT.

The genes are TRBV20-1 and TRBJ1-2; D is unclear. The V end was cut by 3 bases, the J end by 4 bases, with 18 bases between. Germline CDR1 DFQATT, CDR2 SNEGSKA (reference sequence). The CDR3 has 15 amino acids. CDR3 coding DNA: TGCAGTGCTAGTGTGGTCCCCTACGGGAGCTATGGCTACACCTTC. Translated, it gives CSASVVPYGSYGYTF.

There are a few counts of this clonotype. The CDR3 spells CASSLSDRGTYEQFF. The DNA of the CDR3 is TGTGCCAGCAGTTTGAGTGACAGGGGGACCTATGAGCAGTTCTTC. The chain recombines TRBV28 with TRBJ2-5, with 9 bases aligning to TRBD1. The end of the DNA fits TRBJ2-1 better, so the J call may be wrong. The germline gives CDR1 MDHEN, CDR2 SYDVKM. This CDR3 region has 15 residues.

The CDR3 sequence: CAWSQGLAGGGDTQYF. The CDR3 nucleotides are TGTGCCTGGAGTCAAGGACTAGCGGGAGGAGGCGATACGCAGTATTTT. This sequence joins TRBV30 and TRBJ2-3; 14 nucleotides line up with TRBD2. Germline V gene lookup returns CDR1 GTSNPN and CDR2 SVGIG (reference sequence). The V and J ends lost 2 bases and 6 bases, in that order; junction bases with no gene match: 7. The CDR3 has 16 amino acids.

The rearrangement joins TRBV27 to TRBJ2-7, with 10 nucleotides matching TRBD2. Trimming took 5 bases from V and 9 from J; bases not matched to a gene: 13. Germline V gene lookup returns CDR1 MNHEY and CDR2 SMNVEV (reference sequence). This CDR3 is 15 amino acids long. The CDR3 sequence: CASSPLAGVVNGQYF. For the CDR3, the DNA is TGTGCCAGCAGTCCCCTAGCGGGAGTAGTAAACGGGCAGTACTTC.

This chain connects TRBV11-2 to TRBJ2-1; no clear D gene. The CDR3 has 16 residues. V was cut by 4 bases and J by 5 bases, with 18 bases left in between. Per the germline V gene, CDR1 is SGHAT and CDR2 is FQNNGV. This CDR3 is CASSWAGLGRNNEQFF. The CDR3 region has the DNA TGTGCCAGCAGCTGGGCCGGGCTAGGGCGGAACAATGAGCAGTTCTTC.

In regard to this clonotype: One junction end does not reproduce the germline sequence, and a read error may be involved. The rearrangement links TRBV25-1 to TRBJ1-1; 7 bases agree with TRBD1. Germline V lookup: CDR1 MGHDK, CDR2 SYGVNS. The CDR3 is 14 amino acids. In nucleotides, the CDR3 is TGTGCCAGCAGTGTGACAGGGAGGGCTACTGAAGCTTTCTTC. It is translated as CASSVTGRATEAFF.

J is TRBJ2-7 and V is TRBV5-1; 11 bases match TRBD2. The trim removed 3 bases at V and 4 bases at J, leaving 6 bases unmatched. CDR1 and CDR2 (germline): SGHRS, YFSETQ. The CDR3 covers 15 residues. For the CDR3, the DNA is TGCGCCAGCAGCTCAGTAGCGGGAGGGCCTTACGAGCAGTACTTC. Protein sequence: CASSSVAGGPYEQYF.

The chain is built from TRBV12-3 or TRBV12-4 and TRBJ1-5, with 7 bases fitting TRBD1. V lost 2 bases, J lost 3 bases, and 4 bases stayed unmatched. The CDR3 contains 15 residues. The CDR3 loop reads CASSLRTGINQPQHF. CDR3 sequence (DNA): TGTGCCAGCAGTTTAAGGACAGGTATCAATCAGCCCCAGCATTTT.

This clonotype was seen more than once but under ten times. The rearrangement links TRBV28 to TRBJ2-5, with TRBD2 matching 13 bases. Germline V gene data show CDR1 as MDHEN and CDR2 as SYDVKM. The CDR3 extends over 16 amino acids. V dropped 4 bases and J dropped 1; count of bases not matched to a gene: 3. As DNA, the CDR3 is TGTGCCAGCAGTTCCTGGACTAGCGGGGGCCAAGAGACCCAGTACTTC. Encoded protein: CASSSWTSGGQETQYF.

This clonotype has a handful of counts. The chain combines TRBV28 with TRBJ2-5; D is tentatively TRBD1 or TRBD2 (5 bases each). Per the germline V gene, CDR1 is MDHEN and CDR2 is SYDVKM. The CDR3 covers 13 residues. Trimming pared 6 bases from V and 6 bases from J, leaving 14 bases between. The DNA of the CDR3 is TGTGCCAGCAGGAGGGGATCGCGGAAGACCCAGTACTTC. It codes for CASRRGSRKTQYF.

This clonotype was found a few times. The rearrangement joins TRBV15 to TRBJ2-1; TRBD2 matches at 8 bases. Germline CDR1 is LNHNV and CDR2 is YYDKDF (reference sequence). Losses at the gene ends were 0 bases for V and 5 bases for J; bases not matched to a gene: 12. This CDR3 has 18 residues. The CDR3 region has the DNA TGTGCCACCAGCAGAGATTTCTTTGCGGGACTAGTAGACAATGAGCAGTTCTTC. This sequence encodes CATSRDFFAGLVDNEQFF.

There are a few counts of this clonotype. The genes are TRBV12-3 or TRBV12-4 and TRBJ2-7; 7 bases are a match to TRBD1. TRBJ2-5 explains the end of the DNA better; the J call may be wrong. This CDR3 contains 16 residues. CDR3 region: CASSLHEQTGLQTQYF. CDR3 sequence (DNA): TGTGCCAGCAGTTTGCACGAGCAGACAGGGTTGCAGACCCAGTACTTC.

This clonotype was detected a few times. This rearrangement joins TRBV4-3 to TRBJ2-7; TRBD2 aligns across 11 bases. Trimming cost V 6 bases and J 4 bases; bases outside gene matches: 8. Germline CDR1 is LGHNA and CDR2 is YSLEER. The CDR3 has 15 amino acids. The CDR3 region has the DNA TGCGCCAGCAGTTTTACTAGCGGGGGTTCATACGAGCAGTACTTC. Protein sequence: CASSFTSGGSYEQYF.

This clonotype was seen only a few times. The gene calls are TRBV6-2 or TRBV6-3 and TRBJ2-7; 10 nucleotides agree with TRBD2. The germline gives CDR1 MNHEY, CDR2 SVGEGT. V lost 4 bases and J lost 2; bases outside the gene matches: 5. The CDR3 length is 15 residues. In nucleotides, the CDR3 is TGTGCCAGCAGTTCCCCGGGACTAGCGACCTACGAGCAGTACTTC. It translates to CASSSPGLATYEQYF.

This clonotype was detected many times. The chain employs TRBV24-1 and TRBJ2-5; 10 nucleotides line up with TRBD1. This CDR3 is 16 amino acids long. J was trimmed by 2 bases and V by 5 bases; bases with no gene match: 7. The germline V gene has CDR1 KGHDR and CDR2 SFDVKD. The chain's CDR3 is CATSGAGTGVQETQYF. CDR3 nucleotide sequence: TGTGCCACCAGTGGTGCCGGGACAGGGGTTCAAGAGACCCAGTACTTC.

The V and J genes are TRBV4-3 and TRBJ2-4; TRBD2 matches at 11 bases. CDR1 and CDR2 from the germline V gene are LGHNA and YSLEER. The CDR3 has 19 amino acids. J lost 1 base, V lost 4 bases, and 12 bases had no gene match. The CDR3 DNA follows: TGCGCCAGCAGCCGGGAACTAGCGGGGGATTCGGGGGCCAAAAACATTCAGTACTTC. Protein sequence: CASSRELAGDSGAKNIQYF.

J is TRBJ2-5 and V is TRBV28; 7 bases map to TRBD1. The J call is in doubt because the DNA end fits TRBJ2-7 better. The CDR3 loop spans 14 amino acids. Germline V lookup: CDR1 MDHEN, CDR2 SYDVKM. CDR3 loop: CASSLGTVKLEQYF. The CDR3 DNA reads TGTGCCAGCAGTCTTGGGACAGTAAAGCTCGAGCAGTACTTC.

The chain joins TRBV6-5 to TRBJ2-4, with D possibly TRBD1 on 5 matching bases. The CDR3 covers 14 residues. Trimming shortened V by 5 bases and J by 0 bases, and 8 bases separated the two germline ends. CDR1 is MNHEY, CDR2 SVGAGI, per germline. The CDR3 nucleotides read TGTGCCAGCAGTCAGGGCGTAGCCAAAAACATTCAGTACTTC. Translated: CASSQGVAKNIQYF.

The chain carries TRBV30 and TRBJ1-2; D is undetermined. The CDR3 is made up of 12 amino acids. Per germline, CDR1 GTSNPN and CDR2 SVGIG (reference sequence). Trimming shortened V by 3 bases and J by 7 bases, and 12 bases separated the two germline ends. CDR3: CAWSPTVSGYTF. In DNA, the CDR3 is TGTGCCTGGAGCCCGACGGTGTCTGGCTACACCTTC. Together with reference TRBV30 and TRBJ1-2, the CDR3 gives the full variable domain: SQTIHQWPATLVQPVGSPLSLECTVEGTSNPNLYWYRQAAGRGLQLLFYSVGIGQISSEVPQNLSASRPQDRQFILSSKKLLLSDSGFYLCAWSPTVSGYTFGSGTRLTVV.

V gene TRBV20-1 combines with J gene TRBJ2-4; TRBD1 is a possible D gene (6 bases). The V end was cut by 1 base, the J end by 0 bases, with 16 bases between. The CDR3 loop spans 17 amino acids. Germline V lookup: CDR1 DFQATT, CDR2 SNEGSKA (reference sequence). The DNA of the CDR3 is TGCAGTGCTAGAGGTTCCCTAGACAGGCTAGCCAAAAACATTCAGTACTTC. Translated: CSARGSLDRLAKNIQYF.

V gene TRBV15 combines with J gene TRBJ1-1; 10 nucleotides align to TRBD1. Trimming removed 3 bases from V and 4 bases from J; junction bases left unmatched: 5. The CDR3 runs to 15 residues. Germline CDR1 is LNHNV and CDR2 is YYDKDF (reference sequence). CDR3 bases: TGTGCCACCAGCAGGAGACAGGGGGCAGTCACTGAAGCTTTCTTT. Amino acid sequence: CATSRRQGAVTEAFF.

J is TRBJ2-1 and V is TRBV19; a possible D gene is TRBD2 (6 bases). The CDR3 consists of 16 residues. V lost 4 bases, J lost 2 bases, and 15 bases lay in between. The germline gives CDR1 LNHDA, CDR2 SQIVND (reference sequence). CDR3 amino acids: CASSSPPGVTYNEQFF. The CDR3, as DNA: TGTGCCAGTAGTAGCCCTCCGGGAGTTACCTACAATGAGCAGTTCTTC.

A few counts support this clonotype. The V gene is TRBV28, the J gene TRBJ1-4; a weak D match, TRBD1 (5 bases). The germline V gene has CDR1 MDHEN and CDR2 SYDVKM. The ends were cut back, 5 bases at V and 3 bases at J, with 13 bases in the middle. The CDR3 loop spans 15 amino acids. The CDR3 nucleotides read TGTGCCAGCAGTATTCGGGGAGGGGCTAATGAAAAACTGTTTTTT. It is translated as CASSIRGGANEKLFF.

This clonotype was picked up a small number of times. The CDR3 nucleotides are TGTGCCAGCAGTTTCTTAGGGAGGGGAGAAAAACTGTTTTTT. This sequence encodes CASSFLGRGEKLFF. The V call is TRBV28, the J call TRBJ1-4; tentative D call: TRBD1 (5 bases). The length of the CDR3 is 14 residues. V was trimmed by 3 bases and J by 8 bases, leaving 13 bases between them. Germline V lookup: CDR1 MDHEN, CDR2 SYDVKM.